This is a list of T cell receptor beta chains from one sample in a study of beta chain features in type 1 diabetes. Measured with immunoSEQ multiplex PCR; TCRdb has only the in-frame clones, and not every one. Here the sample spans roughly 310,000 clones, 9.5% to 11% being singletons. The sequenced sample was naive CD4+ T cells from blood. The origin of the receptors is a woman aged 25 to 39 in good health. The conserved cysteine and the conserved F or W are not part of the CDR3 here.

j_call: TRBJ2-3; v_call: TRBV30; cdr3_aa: AWSRGHGVTDTQY
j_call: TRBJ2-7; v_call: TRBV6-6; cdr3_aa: ASSILSGVEEQY
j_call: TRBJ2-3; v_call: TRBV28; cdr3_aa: ASSYSSGSTQY
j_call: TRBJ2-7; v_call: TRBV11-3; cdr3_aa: ASSSDSAYEQY
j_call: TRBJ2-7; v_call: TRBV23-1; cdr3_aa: ASSQSHTLAHYEQY
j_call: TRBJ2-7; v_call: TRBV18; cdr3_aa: ASSPSTSGRVYEQY
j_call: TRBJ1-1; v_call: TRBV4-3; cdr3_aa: ASSHEGQGAYTEAF
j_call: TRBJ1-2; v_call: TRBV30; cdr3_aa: AWSVRLTSNYGYT
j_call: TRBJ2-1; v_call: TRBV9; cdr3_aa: ASSVAGGSYNEQF
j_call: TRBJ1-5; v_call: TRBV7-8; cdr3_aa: ASSLEQGIQPQH
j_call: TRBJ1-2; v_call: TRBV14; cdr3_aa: ASSRENWGYT
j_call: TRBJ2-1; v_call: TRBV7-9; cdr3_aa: ASSLAASGRHEQF
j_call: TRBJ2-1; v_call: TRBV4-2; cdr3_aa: ASSQLTGDNEQF
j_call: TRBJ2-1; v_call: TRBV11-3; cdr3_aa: ASSARTGRTYNEQF
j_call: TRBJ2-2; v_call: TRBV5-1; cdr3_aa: ASSPPARGPGELF
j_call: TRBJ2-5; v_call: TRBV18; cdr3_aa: ASSLRREETQY
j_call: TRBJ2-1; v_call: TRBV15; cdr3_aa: ATSHIAGGPYNEQF
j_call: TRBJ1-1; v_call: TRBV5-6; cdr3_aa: ASSLGPGGVRGAF
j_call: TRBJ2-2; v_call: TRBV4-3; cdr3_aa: ASSHPTRDTGELF
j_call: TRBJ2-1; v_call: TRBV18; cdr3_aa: ASSSQGAGGNEQF
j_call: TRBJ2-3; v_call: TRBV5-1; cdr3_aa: ASSFRTGGTDTQY
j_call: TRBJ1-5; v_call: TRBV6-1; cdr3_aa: ASSGRQKGLYSNQPQH
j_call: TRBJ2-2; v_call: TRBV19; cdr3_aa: ASSSNTGELF
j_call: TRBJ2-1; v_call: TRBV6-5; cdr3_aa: ASQREDYNEQF
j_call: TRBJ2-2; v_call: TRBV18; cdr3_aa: ASSRVTSNTGELF
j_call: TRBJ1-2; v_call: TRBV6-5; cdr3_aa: ASRATDRVYGYT
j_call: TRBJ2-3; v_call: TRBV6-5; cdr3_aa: ASSYFSSGNVDTQY
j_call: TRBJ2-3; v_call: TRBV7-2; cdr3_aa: ASSLGTSGSTQY
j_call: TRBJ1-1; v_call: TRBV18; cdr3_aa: ASSRGQGVAEAF
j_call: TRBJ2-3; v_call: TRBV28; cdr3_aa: ASEKEPDTQY
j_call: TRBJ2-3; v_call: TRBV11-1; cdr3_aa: ASRLTSGSTDTQY
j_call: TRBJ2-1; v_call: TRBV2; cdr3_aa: ASSEQGQGLDEQF
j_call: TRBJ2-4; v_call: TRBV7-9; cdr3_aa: ASSSGAKNIQY
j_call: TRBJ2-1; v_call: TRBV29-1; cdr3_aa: SVAFWGTSADEQF
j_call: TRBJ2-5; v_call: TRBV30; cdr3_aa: AWASGLADQETQY
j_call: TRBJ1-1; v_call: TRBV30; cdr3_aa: AWRGHLTNTEAF
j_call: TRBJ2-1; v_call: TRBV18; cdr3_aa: ASSPTLAGRHNEQF
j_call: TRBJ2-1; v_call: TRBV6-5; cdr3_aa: ASSFTGQGHNEQF
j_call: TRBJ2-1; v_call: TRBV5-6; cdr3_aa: ASSSPGLAFRRGEQF
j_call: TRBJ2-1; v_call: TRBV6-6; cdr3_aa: ASSLEREGSNEQF
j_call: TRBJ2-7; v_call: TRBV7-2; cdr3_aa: ASSLVLYEQY
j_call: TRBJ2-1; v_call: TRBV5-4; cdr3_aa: ASSGAGGRFEQF
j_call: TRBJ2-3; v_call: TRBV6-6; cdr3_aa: ASSLDGVNTDTQY
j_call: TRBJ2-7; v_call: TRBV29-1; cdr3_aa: SVESVYEQY
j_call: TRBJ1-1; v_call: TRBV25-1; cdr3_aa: ASSDPREDNTEAF